The rows below give T cell receptor beta chains drawn from one sample of a study of control samples from healthy donors and cancer patients. Clones were sequenced by immunoSEQ multiplex PCR, and TCRdb holds only the in-frame ones, with some missing. The table records tens of thousands of clones, around 79% of them present only once. Sequences were obtained from PBMCs. Every receptor here comes from a man aged 60 to 75 with head and neck cancer. The CDR3 runs from the conserved cysteine through the conserved F or W. Each record gives: clone size, D gene, V gene, J gene, CDR3 DNA, CDR3 protein. D genes are given only for firm matches. A clone size is listed for some rows: how often the clone was seen (once, few, many), or a class if it is expanded.

>few|.|TRBV19|TRBJ1-1
TGTGCCAGTAGTATGAAAGGGAGATTGAACACTGAAGCTTTCTTT
CASSMKGRLNTEAFF
>.|.|TRBV6-1|TRBJ2-1
TGTGCCAGCAGTGACCCTCAGGGGCGTGAGCAGTTCTTC
CASSDPQGREQFF
>.|.|TRBV4-3|TRBJ1-5
TGCGCCAGCAGCCAACTCGAGTTTGGGCCCCAGCATTTT
CASSQLEFGPQHF
>.|TRBD1|TRBV5-4|TRBJ2-5
TGTGCCAGCAGCAAGAGGGGGGCAGGGGGCAATGGGACCCAGTACTTC
CASSKRGAGGNGTQYF
>.|.|TRBV27|TRBJ1-4
TGTGCCAGTCTTTTTGGGGAAAAAAGTGCTTGTGAAAAACTGTTTTTT
CASLFGEKSACEKLFF
>.|.|TRBV29-1|TRBJ1-1
TGCAGCTCACGCTGGTCAGGAGACACTGAAGCTTTCTTT
CSSRWSGDTEAFF
>.|.|TRBV30|TRBJ1-1
TGTGCCTGGATCCGTTTAGGCACTGAAGCTTTCTTT
CAWIRLGTEAFF
>once|.|TRBV5-5|TRBJ2-7
TGTGCCAGCAGCCCGGTCTTAGCGACATCCTACGAGCAGTACTTC
CASSPVLATSYEQYF
>.|.|TRBV6-5|TRBJ2-1
TGTGCCAGCAGTTCAGTTGGTGAGCAGTTCTTC
CASSSVGEQFF
>.|.|TRBV19|TRBJ1-5
TGTGCCAGTAGTATAGATGACATGAACAATCAGCCCCAGCATTTT
CASSIDDMNNQPQHF
>.|TRBD2|TRBV5-6|TRBJ2-4
TGTGCCAGCAGCTTGCTAGCGGGGGATAAAAACATTCAGTACTTC
CASSLLAGDKNIQYF
>.|.|TRBV7-3|TRBJ2-2
TGTGCCAGCAGCTTAAGCGGGGCGTACACCGGGGAGCTGTTTTTT
CASSLSGAYTGELFF
>.|TRBD1|TRBV9|TRBJ1-2
TGTGCCAGCAGCGTAGATGGAGGAGGGACAGGGGCCTACTATGGCTACACCTTC
CASSVDGGGTGAYYGYTF
>.|.|TRBV30|TRBJ1-4
TGTGCCTGGAGCAAACGGGGGAGATCTAATGAAAAACTGTTTTTT
CAWSKRGRSNEKLFF
>.|.|TRBV11-2|TRBJ1-1
TGTGCCAGCAGCTTTAGGAGCCCAGGCTTCTTT
CASSFRSPGFF
>.|TRBD1|TRBV19|TRBJ1-4
TGTGCCAGTGCTCAGGGGGCGGAATTGGAAGCTAATGAAAAACTGTTTTTT
CASAQGAELEANEKLFF
>.|.|TRBV5-8|TRBJ2-1
TGTGCCAGCAGACCGACAAACCCTTGGGATGAGCAGTTCTTC
CASRPTNPWDEQFF
>.|.|TRBV18|TRBJ2-2
TGTGCCAGCTCACCGTTGGGCTCGGGCCCGAACACCGGGGAGCTGTTTTTT
CASSPLGSGPNTGELFF
>.|.|TRBV27|TRBJ2-5
TGTGCCAGCAGTCCCGAAGGGGAGACCCAGTACTTC
CASSPEGETQYF
>.|.|TRBV6-6|TRBJ1-5
TGTGCCAGCAGTTCATACCGAGATCAGCCCCAGCATTTT
CASSSYRDQPQHF
>.|.|TRBV13|TRBJ1-1
TGTGCCAGCAGCTACAGCGGCGGAGGGAACGCTGAAGCTTTCTTT
CASSYSGGGNAEAFF
>.|.|TRBV18|TRBJ2-2
TGTGCCAGCTCACCCTCGTGGGGTAACACCGGGGAGCTGTTTTTT
CASSPSWGNTGELFF
>.|.|TRBV15|TRBJ1-4
TGTGCCACCAGCAGACTCCGACAGGCAACTAATGAAAAACTGTTTTTT
CATSRLRQATNEKLFF
>.|.|TRBV18|TRBJ2-2
TGTGCCAGCTCACCGAAGGGGGCCGGGGAGCTGTTTTTT
CASSPKGAGELFF
>.|TRBD1|TRBV28|TRBJ2-7
TGTGCCAGCAGTTTAGGACAGGACTCCTACGAGCAGTACTTC
CASSLGQDSYEQYF
>.|.|TRBV28|TRBJ1-2
TGTGCCAGCAGTTTGAGGGGCCGTGGCTACACCTTC
CASSLRGRGYTF
>few|.|TRBV6-4|TRBJ2-3
TGTGCCAGCAGTGCTAGCGACACAGATACGCAGTATTTT
CASSASDTDTQYF
>.|TRBD1|TRBV7-3|TRBJ2-3
TGTGCCAGCAGCCCAACAGGGGTGACGCAGTATTTT
CASSPTGVTQYF
>.|TRBD1|TRBV23-1|TRBJ1-6
TGCGCCAGCAGTCAAACCGGGACAGGGCCTTATAATTCACCCCTCCACTTT
CASSQTGTGPYNSPLHF
>few|.|TRBV6-2/TRBV6-3|TRBJ2-1
TGTGCCAGCAGTTTTGCTAGGATGAGTGAGCAGTTCTTC
CASSFARMSEQFF
>.|.|TRBV7-9|TRBJ2-1
TGTGCCAGCAGCTTATTCCCCGGACCCTACAATGAGCAGTTCTTC
CASSLFPGPYNEQFF
>.|TRBD2|TRBV24-1|TRBJ2-1
TGTGCCACCAGTGATCCCTCGGGTAGCGGGGGCAATGAGCAGTTCTTC
CATSDPSGSGGNEQFF
>.|.|TRBV25-1|TRBJ2-5
TGTGCCAGCAGTGACCAGGACCAAGAGACCCAGTACTTC
CASSDQDQETQYF
>.|.|TRBV19|TRBJ2-1
TGTGCCAGTAGTAGGGGGGACAGCTCCTACAATGAGCAGTTCTTC
CASSRGDSSYNEQFF
>.|.|TRBV2|TRBJ2-7
TGTGCCACCGAGACAGTCCTTTCCTACGAGCAGTACTTC
CATETVLSYEQYF
>.|.|TRBV6-5|TRBJ1-2
TGTGCCAGCACCGTGTATGGTTATGGCTACACCTTC
CASTVYGYGYTF
>.|.|TRBV27|TRBJ2-1
TGTGCCAGCAGCCGGGGGGCATCCTACAATGAGCAGTTCTTC
CASSRGASYNEQFF
>.|TRBD1|TRBV5-1|TRBJ2-3
TGCGCCAGCAGCCCCCGACCGCAAGGGGGCTTGGATATGCAGTATTTT
CASSPRPQGGLDMQYF
>.|TRBD1|TRBV4-1|TRBJ1-5
TGCGCCAGCAGCCAAGACGGACAGGTCAATCAGCCCCAGCATTTT
CASSQDGQVNQPQHF
>.|.|TRBV23-1|TRBJ2-2
TGCGCCAGGGACATGAACACCGGGGAGCTGTTTTTT
CARDMNTGELFF
>.|.|TRBV20-1|TRBJ2-7
TGCAGTGCCCTTCTTTACATGGAGCAGTACTTC
CSALLYMEQYF
>.|.|TRBV21-1|TRBJ1-1
TGTGCCAGCAGTCGTTTGGTGCTACACAATCGCACTGAAGCTTTCTTT
CASSRLVLHNRTEAFF